Listed below are T cell receptor beta chains from one sample, sequenced in a study of beta chain features in type 1 diabetes. Using immunoSEQ multiplex PCR, the repertoire was profiled, and TCRdb retains in-frame clones only, with some absent. The sample carries some 250,000 clones, around 9.9% recorded once. Sequenced: naive CD4+ T cells from blood. The receptor source for this set is a man aged 25 to 40 with type 1 diabetes. CDR3s include the opening cysteine and the closing phenylalanine or tryptophan. D genes are given only for firm matches. Where a row states a size, it is once, few, many or the class of an expanded clone; other rows omit it.

v_call	cdr3_length	clone_size	j_call	d_call	cdr3_nt	cdr3_aa
TRBV5-1	13	NA	TRBJ2-7	TRBD1	TGCGCCAGCAGCGCGGGACAGGGGAATGAGCAGTACTTC	CASSAGQGNEQYF
TRBV5-1	15	few	TRBJ2-2	TRBD2	TGCGCCAGCAGCTTCGGGACTAGCGTGTCCGGGGAGCTGTTTTTT	CASSFGTSVSGELFF
TRBV28	15	few	TRBJ2-2	TRBD1	TGTGCCAGCAGAGTCTGGGACAGGAACACCGGGGAGCTGTTTTTT	CASRVWDRNTGELFF
TRBV7-3	14	few	TRBJ2-7	TRBD1	TGTGCCAGCAGCTTACAAGGGGGCGCATACGAGCAGTACTTC	CASSLQGGAYEQYF
TRBV12-5	16	few	TRBJ2-7	TRBD2	TGTGCTAGTGCCCTTACTAGCGTACCCAGCTCCTACGAGCAGTACTTC	CASALTSVPSSYEQYF
TRBV11-2	14	few	TRBJ2-5	NA	TGTGCCAGCAGCTTAGGTACAGGGATAGAGACCCAGTACTTC	CASSLGTGIETQYF
TRBV27	16	NA	TRBJ2-7	TRBD1	TGTGCCAGCAGTCCGATAGACAGGGTTATCTCCTACGAGCAGTACTTC	CASSPIDRVISYEQYF
TRBV18	14	few	TRBJ1-4	TRBD1	TGTGCCAGCTCACGGACAGGGACTAATGAAAAACTGTTTTTT	CASSRTGTNEKLFF
TRBV7-8	16	few	TRBJ2-7	NA	TGTGCCAGCAGCCTACGACGGGTTACCCCATCCTACGAGCAGTACTTC	CASSLRRVTPSYEQYF
TRBV5-1	15	few	TRBJ2-7	TRBD1	TGCGCCAGCAGGCCGGGGACAGGGAGCTCCTACGAGCAGTACTTC	CASRPGTGSSYEQYF
TRBV7-9	13	NA	TRBJ1-3	NA	TGTGCCAGCAGCTTCCGGGAGACAAACACCATATATTTT	CASSFRETNTIYF
TRBV29-1	11	NA	TRBJ2-5	TRBD1	TGCAGCGTCTACAGGGGCCAGACCCAGTACTTC	CSVYRGQTQYF
TRBV28	13	NA	TRBJ2-5	NA	TGTGCCAGCAGTTTGGGGGGCCAAGAGACCCAGTACTTC	CASSLGGQETQYF
TRBV6-5	12	few	TRBJ2-7	TRBD1	TGTGCCAGCTCGGGACAGGGTTACGAGCAGTACTTC	CASSGQGYEQYF
TRBV27	16	NA	TRBJ2-2	TRBD1	TGTGCCAGCAAAACGCAGGGGGCCCTTGACACCGGGGAGCTGTTTTTT	CASKTQGALDTGELFF
TRBV2	14	NA	TRBJ1-4	NA	TGTGCCAGCAGTGTGTCACAGGGCGGAGAAAAACTGTTTTTT	CASSVSQGGEKLFF
TRBV30	14	few	TRBJ2-5	TRBD1	TGTGCCTGGAGTTTAGGGGGCCTGAGAGAGACCCAGTACTTC	CAWSLGGLRETQYF
TRBV2	14	few	TRBJ1-5	NA	TGTGCCAGCAGTAAAGCGACAGACAATCAGCCCCAGCATTTT	CASSKATDNQPQHF
TRBV2	14	few	TRBJ2-1	TRBD2	TGTGCCAGCAGTGAGCAGGGAGGGCCCGATGAGCAGTTCTTC	CASSEQGGPDEQFF
TRBV5-1	15	NA	TRBJ2-6	NA	TGCGCCAGCAGCTTGGTCGGGGTAAGGGCCAACGTCCTGACTTTC	CASSLVGVRANVLTF
TRBV5-6	16	NA	TRBJ2-7	TRBD2	TGTGCCAGCACCGTCCGCCCAGGGGCTACGGGGGGGGAGCAGTACTTC	CASTVRPGATGGEQYF
TRBV7-3	12	NA	TRBJ2-7	NA	TGTGCCAGCAGCTCACGAGGGGGCGAGCAGTACTTC	CASSSRGGEQYF
TRBV28	13	few	TRBJ1-5	TRBD1	TGTGCCAGCAGCCCGACAGGGGTGCAGCCCCAGCATTTT	CASSPTGVQPQHF
TRBV7-6	16	few	TRBJ2-2	TRBD1	TGTGCCAGCAGCCAACGGACAGGCGCGAACACCGGGGAGCTGTTTTTT	CASSQRTGANTGELFF
TRBV7-8	15	once	TRBJ2-3	TRBD2	TGTGCCAGCAGCTTAGAGATTAGCGGGAGGGATACGCAGTATTTT	CASSLEISGRDTQYF
TRBV29-1	14	NA	TRBJ2-5	TRBD1	TGCACCGTGGGGACAGGGGGGTACCAAGAGACCCAGTACTTC	CTVGTGGYQETQYF
TRBV5-6	14	NA	TRBJ1-1	NA	TGTGCCAGCAGCTTCGGGGAAAGGAACACTGAAGCTTTCTTT	CASSFGERNTEAFF
TRBV9	15	few	TRBJ2-1	NA	TGTGCCAGCAGCGTAGCCGGGGGTCAATACAATGAGCAGTTCTTC	CASSVAGGQYNEQFF
TRBV7-8	13	NA	TRBJ2-5	NA	TGTGCCAGCAGCCGAGACAGCCAAGAGACCCAGTACTTC	CASSRDSQETQYF
TRBV4-1	15	few	TRBJ2-7	NA	TGCGCCAGCAGCCAAGATCCTGGACAGCACTACGAGCAGTACTTC	CASSQDPGQHYEQYF
TRBV29-1	12	NA	TRBJ2-7	NA	TGCAGCGTTGTGGGCCGAACCTACGAGCAGTACTTC	CSVVGRTYEQYF
TRBV27	13	NA	TRBJ2-7	NA	TGTGCCAGCAGTTTATCCCCCCGGTACGAGCAGTACTTC	CASSLSPRYEQYF
TRBV6-6	12	NA	TRBJ1-5	NA	TGTGCCAGCACCCCCGGGGGACAGCCCCAGCATTTT	CASTPGGQPQHF
TRBV18	16	few	TRBJ2-7	TRBD1	TGTGCCAGCTCACCGGCCGGACAGGGGAGATCCTACGAGCAGTACTTC	CASSPAGQGRSYEQYF
TRBV9	13	few	TRBJ2-1	NA	TGTGCCAGCAGCGTAGCTCCCCGGGGAGAGCAGTTCTTC	CASSVAPRGEQFF
TRBV4-3	13	NA	TRBJ2-1	NA	TGCGCCAGCAGCCAAGATGTGCGGGACGGGCAGTTCTTC	CASSQDVRDGQFF
TRBV29-1	12	NA	TRBJ2-1	TRBD2	TGCAGCGTTGTAGCGGGGGGGCCTAGTTGGTTCTTC	CSVVAGGPSWFF
TRBV5-1	14	once	TRBJ1-4	NA	TGCGCCAGCAGCTTGGAGCGGGGGACGGAAAAACTGTTTTTT	CASSLERGTEKLFF
TRBV2	12	few	TRBJ2-3	NA	TGTGCCAGCAGTGGGGACTCAGATACGCAGTATTTT	CASSGDSDTQYF